In its sample, the clone carrying this TCR beta chain was seen a few times. The antigen remains undetermined. The entry originates in a study of blood T cells in healthy people across ages. Study-level results: TCR beta diversity correlated strongly with naive T cell percentage.

V was pared by 5 bases and J by 5 bases, with 18 bases between. The CDR3 is 15 residues long. Germline assignment: CDR1 MNHEY and CDR2 SVGEGT. Extractions gave at least 6 micrograms of total RNA per sample. A second 7 to 11 cycle PCR used barcoded and J-beta primers. Using its own MiXCR run on the 5' RACE reads, TCRdb lists one record per CDR3 protein. The table lists roughly 1.9 million distinct CDR3 sequences, approximately 39% of them singletons. Sequencing input: blood. The sequence came from a human donor in good health. This sequence joins TRBV6-2 or TRBV6-3 and TRBJ2-5; D is possibly TRBD1 (6 bases). The CDR3 spells CASSPTGLLGETQYF. The DNA for the CDR3 is TGTGCCAGCAGTCCAACAGGGCTTTTGGGGGAGACCCAGTACTTC.